Listed here are 29 T cell receptor beta chains from one sample, sequenced in a study of blood T cell repertoires in COVID-19. Produced via immunoSEQ multiplex PCR; TCRdb's table is partial and in-frame only. The sample carries roughly 190,000 clones, 90% recorded once. Sequencing was done on a sample of peripheral blood. These receptors all stem from a man aged 45-65 years with acute or convalescent COVID-19.

This clone occurred once. This chain joins TRBV30 and TRBJ2-7; TRBD2 aligns across 13 bases. There are 13 residues in the CDR3. The V gene end was trimmed by 1 base and the J gene end by 6 bases; junction bases not matched to a gene: 0. Germline loops: CDR1 GTSNPN, CDR2 SVGIG (reference sequence). The CDR3 DNA reads TGTGCCTGGAGTGGACTAGCGGGAGGCGAGCAGTACTTC. Protein sequence: CAWSGLAGGEQYF.

This chain uses TRBV9 with TRBJ1-2; TRBD1 matches at 9 bases. V was pared by 4 bases and J by 2 bases, with 6 bases of the junction left unmatched. The CDR3 runs to 15 residues. Germline loops: CDR1 SGDLS, CDR2 YYNGEE. The CDR3 protein is CASSPEGQGNYGYTF. Written as DNA, the CDR3 is TGTGCCAGCAGCCCAGAAGGACAGGGGAACTATGGCTACACCTTC. The full variable domain, with the rest looked up from reference TRBV9 and TRBJ1-2, is DSGVTQTPKHLITATGQRVTLRCSPRSGDLSVYWYQQSLDQGLQFLIQYYNGEERAKGNILERFSAQQFPDLHSELNLSSLELGDSALYFCASSPEGQGNYGYTFGSGTRLTVV.

This clone has more than one count but fewer than ten. The chain employs TRBV19 and TRBJ1-1; 10 bases line up with TRBD1. The CDR3 spans 14 residues. CDR1 and CDR2 from the germline V gene are LNHDA and SQIVND (reference sequence). Trimming cost V 10 bases and J 1 base; bases outside gene matches: 6. CDR3: CATDRGRSNTEAFF. In nucleotides, the CDR3 is TGTGCCACCGACAGGGGGCGTTCGAACACTGAAGCTTTCTTT. Complete variable domain (other parts from reference TRBV19 and TRBJ1-1): DGGITQSPKYLFRKEGQNVTLSCEQNLNHDAMYWYRQDPGQGLRLIYYSQIVNDFQKGDIAEGYSVSREKKESFPLTVTSAQKNPTAFYLCATDRGRSNTEAFFGQGTRLTVV.

The genes are TRBV7-9 and TRBJ2-7; no reliable D call. Trimming stripped 2 bases from V and 0 bases from J, with 20 bases between. The CDR3 covers 18 residues. Germline V gives CDR1 SEHNR, CDR2 FQNEAQ (reference sequence). Here the CDR3 reads CASSLITEPLSISYEQYV. The DNA for the CDR3 is TGTGCCAGCAGCTTAATAACAGAACCCCTCTCAATCTCCTACGAGCAGTACGTC.

The chain links TRBV28 to TRBJ2-7, with 9 bases aligning to TRBD1. Germline assignment: CDR1 MDHEN and CDR2 SYDVKM. The CDR3 loop spans 14 amino acids. V dropped 5 bases and J dropped 0; count of bases not matched to a gene: 2. The CDR3 sequence: CASSRDRDSYEQYV. CDR3 nucleotides: TGTGCCAGCAGTCGGGACAGGGACTCCTACGAGCAGTACGTC.

The rearrangement joins TRBV5-1 to TRBJ2-5, with 10 bases lining up with TRBD2. The germline V gene encodes CDR1 SGHRS and CDR2 YFSETQ. V gave up 4 bases and J gave up 0 bases; unmatched junction bases: 12. There are 18 residues in the CDR3. The CDR3 spells CASSMGGLAGAHQETQYF. CDR3 coding DNA: TGCGCCAGCAGCATGGGCGGCCTAGCGGGGGCGCACCAAGAGACCCAGTACTTC.

This chain connects TRBV7-3 to TRBJ2-2, with 8 bases matching TRBD2. Germline CDR1 is SGHTA and CDR2 is FQGTGA. The ends lost 1 base at V and 6 bases at J; junction bases unmatched: 7. This CDR3 spans 16 amino acids. This CDR3 reads CASSLRPTSGPGELFF. CDR3 coding DNA: TGTGCCAGCAGCTTAAGACCTACTAGCGGTCCCGGGGAGCTGTTTTTT.

The chain recombines TRBV5-4 with TRBJ1-4; perhaps TRBD1 as D (5 bases). Germline CDR1 and CDR2: SGHNT and YYREEE (reference sequence). V was cut by 4 bases and J by 8 bases, with 18 bases left in between. The CDR3 has 15 amino acids. CDR3 residues: CASSRGGAAEEKLFF. The DNA of the CDR3 is TGTGCCAGCAGCCGGGGCGGGGCGGCGGAAGAAAAACTGTTTTTT.

The chain uses TRBV6-5 and TRBJ1-3; maybe TRBD1 (5 bases). CDR3 length: 13 amino acids. V lost 6 bases to trimming and J lost 7 bases, with 13 bases between them. Germline V gene lookup returns CDR1 MNHEY and CDR2 SVGAGI. The CDR3 loop reads CASRPTGGNTIYF. The CDR3 nucleotides read TGTGCCAGCAGGCCGACCGGGGGGAACACCATATATTTT.

In DNA, the CDR3 is TGCGCCAGCCGGGGGACAGGGGTCACAGATACGCAGTATTTT. Its translation is CASRGTGVTDTQYF. This chain links TRBV5-1 with TRBJ2-3; TRBD1 aligns across 10 bases. Germline CDR1 and CDR2: SGHRS and YFSETQ. Trimming cost V 7 bases and J 2 bases; bases outside gene matches: 4. The CDR3 runs 14 residues.

The V gene is TRBV18, the J gene TRBJ2-1; maybe TRBD2 (6 bases). Trimming shortened V by 3 bases and J by 10 bases, and 13 bases separated the two germline ends. The CDR3 runs to 13 residues. The germline V gene has CDR1 KGHSH and CDR2 LQKENI. The CDR3 DNA is TGTGCCAGCTCACCGGGGGATGGGAGGGAGCAGTTCTTC. It yields the protein CASSPGDGREQFF.

The chain joins TRBV27 to TRBJ2-3; 12 bases are a match to TRBD2. The germline V gene has CDR1 MNHEY and CDR2 SMNVEV (reference sequence). V lost 1 base and J lost 4; bases outside the gene matches: 6. This CDR3 has 17 amino acids. The DNA of the CDR3 is TGTGCCAGCAGTTTATGGTCTAGCGGGGGGGGCGCAGATACGCAGTATTTT. Protein: CASSLWSSGGGADTQYF.

This clone has only one observation. The genes are TRBV27 and TRBJ2-7, with D possibly matching TRBD2 (6 bases). This CDR3 spans 14 amino acids. Between the trimmed V and J ends, which lost 2 bases and 6 bases, there was a span of 14 bases. Germline assignment: CDR1 MNHEY and CDR2 SMNVEV (reference sequence). The chain's CDR3 is CASSLRSGAVEQYF. Written as DNA, the CDR3 is TGTGCCAGCAGTTTAAGGTCGGGAGCTGTCGAGCAGTACTTC.

The genes are TRBV24-1 and TRBJ2-2; 8 bases map to TRBD2. The trim removed 4 bases at V and 7 bases at J, leaving 19 bases unmatched. This CDR3 contains 19 residues. CDR1 and CDR2 (germline): KGHDR, SFDVKD. CDR3: CATSDRTLGAGGVSGELFF. CDR3 DNA sequence: TGTGCCACCAGTGACCGCACCCTCGGGGCGGGGGGTGTAAGCGGGGAGCTGTTTTTT.

The chain employs TRBV19 and TRBJ2-6, with 7 bases matching TRBD1. Germline trimming cut 5 bases from V and 0 bases from J; bases unmatched to any gene: 10. In germline, CDR1 is LNHDA, CDR2 SQIVND (reference sequence). The CDR3 length is 18 residues. The CDR3: CASSSYRGPLSGANVLTF. Written as DNA, the CDR3 is TGTGCCAGTAGTTCCTACAGGGGACCTCTCTCTGGGGCCAACGTCCTGACTTTC.

This chain joins TRBV12-3 or TRBV12-4 and TRBJ1-2; D is possibly TRBD1 (6 bases). V was pared by 6 bases and J by 6 bases, with 8 bases between. The length of the CDR3 is 11 residues. The CDR3 here is CASSQGNGYTF. CDR3 nucleotides: TGTGCCAGCAGCCAGGGGAATGGCTACACCTTC.

V usage is TRBV29-1 and J usage is TRBJ2-1; no clear D gene. V gave up 4 bases and J gave up 5 bases, with 12 bases separating them. The germline CDR1 and CDR2 sequences are SQVTM and ANQGSEA. The CDR3 length is 13 residues. CDR3 loop: CSVGQLVNNEQFF. The CDR3 nucleotides read TGCAGCGTTGGCCAACTCGTAAACAATGAGCAGTTCTTC.

The chain uses TRBV28 and TRBJ1-3; TRBD1 matches 10 bases. The CDR3 loop spans 12 amino acids. The V segment lost 11 bases and the J segment 2 bases; nucleotides outside the gene matches: 0. Germline V gene lookup returns CDR1 MDHEN and CDR2 SYDVKM. In DNA form, the CDR3 reads TGTGCCGGACAGGGGGCTGGAAACACCATATATTTT. Its protein is CAGQGAGNTIYF. The full variable domain, its missing parts supplied by reference TRBV28 and TRBJ1-3, is DVKVTQSSRYLVKRTGEKVFLECVQDMDHENMFWYRQDPGLGLRLIYFSYDVKMKEKGDIPEGYSVSREKKERFSLILESASTNQTSMYLCAGQGAGNTIYFGEGSWLTVV.

This sequence joins TRBV5-1 and TRBJ1-3; TRBD1 matches at 9 bases. This CDR3 has 14 residues. V shed 4 bases and J 6 bases; nucleotides not matched to a gene: 5. Germline V gene sequence: CDR1 SGHRS, CDR2 YFSETQ. CDR3 DNA: TGCGCCAGCAGCACGGGGACAGGGAAAAACACCATATATTTT. The encoded protein is CASSTGTGKNTIYF.

CDR3 sequence reads: CATSSGQTQNYGYTF. DNA of the CDR3: TGTGCCACCAGCAGCGGACAGACTCAGAACTATGGCTACACCTTC. The chain has TRBV15 and TRBJ1-2; possible D gene TRBD1, 6 bases. V was cut by 3 bases and J by 2 bases, with 13 bases left in between. This CDR3 region has 15 residues. The germline V gene has CDR1 LNHNV and CDR2 YYDKDF (reference sequence). Complete variable domain (other parts from reference TRBV15 and TRBJ1-2): DAMVIQNPRYQVTQFGKPVTLSCSQTLNHNVMYWYQQKSSQAPKLLFHYYDKDFNNEADTPDNFQSRRPNTSFCFLDIRSPGLGDTAMYLCATSSGQTQNYGYTFGSGTRLTVV.

The rearrangement links TRBV6-5 to TRBJ1-4, with TRBD1 matching 7 bases. CDR3 size: 14 residues. Germline V gives CDR1 MNHEY, CDR2 SVGAGI. Unmatched junction bases numbered 3, after V lost 6 bases and J lost 2 bases. The CDR3 DNA reads as TGTGCCAGCAGCTCGACAGGGACTAATGAAAAACTGTTTTTT. Its translation is CASSSTGTNEKLFF.

This clone turned up a few times. The V gene is TRBV5-6, the J gene TRBJ2-5; TRBD2 agrees at 9 bases. The junction had 9 bases not matched to a gene; V was cut back by 4 bases and J by 5 bases. Per the germline V gene, CDR1 is SGHDT and CDR2 is YYEEEE. This CDR3 spans 15 amino acids. The CDR3 spells CASSLLSGSGETQYF. The CDR3, as DNA: TGTGCCAGCAGCCTTCTTAGCGGGAGTGGGGAGACCCAGTACTTC.

The chain combines TRBV7-9 with TRBJ2-7; D might be TRBD1 (5 bases). CDR3 length equals 13 residues. Germline V gene sequence: CDR1 SEHNR, CDR2 FQNEAQ (reference sequence). The V end lost 5 bases, the J end lost 3 bases, and 11 bases lay between the germline ends. In nucleotides, the CDR3 is TGTGCCAGCAGCCGTGACAGTTACTACGAGCAGTACGTC. Translation: CASSRDSYYEQYV.

This chain joins TRBV6-4 and TRBJ2-7; D possibly corresponds to TRBD1 (5 bases). The CDR3 sequence is 14 residues long. V was shortened by 2 bases and J by 5 bases, with 13 bases between the two germline ends. The germline V gene encodes CDR1 MRHNA and CDR2 SNTAGT. The CDR3 loop reads CASSDRRGLDEQYF. The CDR3, as DNA: TGTGCCAGCAGTGACCGTAGGGGCTTGGACGAGCAGTACTTC.

The chain recombines TRBV28 with TRBJ1-3; 7 bases are a match to TRBD1. Looked up from germline, CDR1 is MDHEN and CDR2 is SYDVKM. The CDR3 consists of 16 residues. With 3 bases clipped from V and 0 bases from J, the junction kept 5 bases outside the gene matches. In DNA, the CDR3 is TGTGCCAGCAGTTTGGACAGGTCCTACTCTGGAAACACCATATATTTT. It specifies CASSLDRSYSGNTIYF.

The J gene is TRBJ2-3, the V gene TRBV29-1, with D possibly being TRBD1 (5 bases). CDR1 and CDR2 from the germline V gene are SQVTM and ANQGSEA. Trimming removed 8 bases at V and 1 base at J, with 19 bases between. The CDR3 runs 15 residues. CDR3 region: CSFNPSWGRTDTQYF. CDR3 DNA: TGCAGCTTTAACCCATCCTGGGGCCGCACAGATACGCAGTATTTT.

V gene TRBV7-8 combines with J gene TRBJ2-7; tentative D call: TRBD1 (5 bases). In germline, CDR1 is SGHVS, CDR2 FQNEAQ. There are 15 residues in the CDR3. V lost 3 bases, J lost 4 bases, and 16 bases lay in between. The CDR3 nucleotides read TGTGCCAGCAGCTTCCGGCAGGGTAGAACTTACGAGCAGTACGTC. Its protein is CASSFRQGRTYEQYV.

The rearrangement links TRBV7-6 to TRBJ2-2; D might be TRBD2 (5 bases). V was cut by 2 bases and J by 7 bases, with 14 bases left in between. CDR1 SGHVS and CDR2 FNYEAQ come from the germline V gene. The CDR3 covers 15 residues. CDR3 in DNA: TGTGCCAGCAGCTTACGCCCTCGAGGGCACGGGGAGCTGTTTTTT. It codes for CASSLRPRGHGELFF.

This clone has more than one count but fewer than ten. Other DNA sequences from this sample encode an identical CDR3 as well. The chain carries TRBV5-1 and TRBJ1-1, with D hard to call. V dropped 2 bases and J dropped 1 base, with 6 bases sitting between them. Germline CDR1 and CDR2: SGHRS and YFSETQ. CDR3 length: 13 amino acids. CDR3 bases: TGCGCCAGCAGCTTTTCGGGGAACACTGAAGCTTTCTTT. It encodes CASSFSGNTEAFF.